This T cell receptor beta chain came from a study of T cells after yellow fever vaccination. This clonotype was counted once. The CDR3 has 15 residues. Germline-derived CDR1 and CDR2 are SGHNT and YYREEE (reference sequence). Trimming cost V 0 bases and J 3 bases, with 12 bases left between them. Each CDR3 protein is one row after TCRdb ran MiXCR on the 5' RACE reads. This table has under 550,000 distinct CDR3 sequences, about a fifth appearing once. The chain employs TRBV5-4 and TRBJ1-2; no clear D. The starting material was PBMCs, obtained 21 days after the first yellow fever vaccination. The receptor's source is a man between 18 and 35 years old who received the YFV17D yellow fever vaccine. CDR3 coding DNA: TGTGCCAGCAGCTTGGCCCGGGGAACAGACTATGGCTACACCTTC. Translation gives CASSLARGTDYGYTF.